The 27 T cell receptor beta chains below come from one sample, sequenced in a study of blood T cell repertoires in COVID-19. The assay was immunoSEQ multiplex PCR, and TCRdb's table has in-frame clones only and misses some. Among about 160,000 clones listed, approximately 81% were seen once. Sequenced input: peripheral blood. The receptors derive from a human donor with acute or convalescent COVID-19. The donor label of this sample is uncertain.

The rearrangement links TRBV28 to TRBJ1-2, with D maybe TRBD1 (6 bases). Germline CDR1 reads MDHEN; CDR2 reads SYDVKM. The germline V and J ends were trimmed by 5 bases and 4 bases, with 8 bases remaining between them. This CDR3 comprises 12 residues. This chain's CDR3 is CASSPDSYGYTF. In nucleotides, the CDR3 is TGTGCCAGCAGTCCGGACAGCTATGGCTACACCTTC.

The chain links TRBV11-2 to TRBJ1-5, with D possibly being TRBD1 (6 bases). Trimming removed 1 base at V and 0 bases at J, with 7 bases between. This CDR3 has 15 amino acids. CDR1 and CDR2 (germline): SGHAT, FQNNGV. The DNA of the CDR3 is TGTGCCAGCAGCTTAGCAGGGGATAGCAATCAGCCCCAGCATTTT. The encoded protein is CASSLAGDSNQPQHF.

The chain couples TRBV18 to TRBJ1-1; D ambiguous. The CDR3 loop spans 17 amino acids. Trimming left V 3 bases short and J 2 bases short, with 19 bases between. The germline V gene encodes CDR1 KGHSH and CDR2 LQKENI. Here the CDR3 reads CASSPPGGAAINTEAFF. The CDR3 nucleotides read TGTGCCAGCTCACCTCCCGGAGGCGCTGCAATAAACACTGAAGCTTTCTTT.

The DNA for the CDR3 is TGTGCCAGTAGTATAGTTCGAGGAGATCCCTATGGCTACACCTTC. Encoded protein: CASSIVRGDPYGYTF. The genes are TRBV19 and TRBJ1-2, with no clear D. The CDR3 length is 15 residues. From germline, CDR1 is LNHDA and CDR2 SQIVND (reference sequence). V was clipped by 1 base and J by 4 bases, with 13 bases between them. The full variable domain, completed using reference TRBV19 and TRBJ1-2, is DGGITQSPKYLFRKEGQNVTLSCEQNLNHDAMYWYRQDPGQGLRLIYYSQIVNDFQKGDIAEGYSVSREKKESFPLTVTSAQKNPTAFYLCASSIVRGDPYGYTFGSGTRLTVV.

This chain joins TRBV6-5 and TRBJ1-6; TRBD1 aligns across 7 bases. The length of the CDR3 is 12 residues. V gave up 8 bases and J gave up 8 bases; unmatched junction bases: 3. The V gene's germline CDR1 is MNHEY and CDR2 SVGAGI. The CDR3 loop reads CASSDRDSPLHF. CDR3 in DNA: TGTGCCAGCTCCGACAGGGATTCACCCCTCCACTTT.

The chain combines TRBV18 with TRBJ2-1; 8 bases agree with TRBD2. Trimming took 3 bases from V and 3 from J; bases not matched to a gene: 7. Per germline, CDR1 KGHSH and CDR2 LQKENI. The length of the CDR3 is 16 residues. CDR3 in DNA: TGTGCCAGCTCACCGCTGGCGAGCGGGGGCTACAATGAGCAGTTCTTC. Translation: CASSPLASGGYNEQFF.

V gene TRBV6-5 combines with J gene TRBJ2-3, with 9 bases aligning to TRBD1. This CDR3 is 15 amino acids long. J was trimmed by 1 base and V by 7 bases; bases with no gene match: 6. Germline CDR1 is MNHEY and CDR2 is SVGAGI. As DNA, the CDR3 is TGTGCCAGCACGTCTTGGGACAGGGGCACAGATACGCAGTATTTT. Its translation: CASTSWDRGTDTQYF.

The rearrangement uses TRBV4-3 and TRBJ2-3; 8 bases line up with TRBD2. From germline, CDR1 is LGHNA and CDR2 YSLEER. The J segment lost 1 base and the V segment lost 1 base, leaving 4 bases of the junction unmatched. The length of the CDR3 is 16 residues. The CDR3 loop is CASSQAPGGGTDTQYF. For the CDR3, the DNA is TGCGCCAGCAGCCAAGCCCCGGGGGGGGGCACAGATACGCAGTATTTT.

The chain links TRBV5-6 to TRBJ1-1; the D is unclear. This CDR3 comprises 14 residues. The V gene lost 0 bases and the J gene lost 1 base, with 7 bases spanning the gap. Germline V gives CDR1 SGHDT, CDR2 YYEEEE. As DNA, the CDR3 is TGTGCCAGCAGCTTGGGTAGCAGGAACACTGAAGCTTTCTTT. Translating gives CASSLGSRNTEAFF.

This rearrangement joins TRBV9 to TRBJ2-3; 15 bases are shared with TRBD2. After removal of 7 bases from V and 1 base from J, the junction contained 25 bases not matched to a gene. The CDR3 sequence is 23 residues long. CDR1 is SGDLS, CDR2 YYNGEE, per germline. CDR3 sequence: CASRPLGLAGGRPDLEGTDTQYF. In DNA, the CDR3 is TGTGCCAGCCGTCCCCTGGGACTAGCGGGGGGAAGACCTGACCTAGAGGGCACAGATACGCAGTATTTT. The full variable domain, its missing parts supplied by reference TRBV9 and TRBJ2-3, is DSGVTQTPKHLITATGQRVTLRCSPRSGDLSVYWYQQSLDQGLQFLIQYYNGEERAKGNILERFSAQQFPDLHSELNLSSLELGDSALYFCASRPLGLAGGRPDLEGTDTQYFGPGTRLTVL.

The rearrangement joins TRBV3-1 (or the pseudogene TRBV3-2) to TRBJ1-6; 7 nucleotides line up with TRBD1. The CDR3 runs 14 residues. Per the germline V gene, CDR1 is LGHDT and CDR2 is YNNKEL (reference sequence). Trimming took 4 bases from V and 9 from J; bases not matched to a gene: 6. CDR3 nucleotides: TGTGCCAGCAGCCCCGACAGGGACAGTTCACCCCTCCACTTT. Its translation: CASSPDRDSSPLHF.

The rearrangement joins TRBV7-9 to TRBJ1-6; possible D gene TRBD1, 6 bases. The CDR3 has 14 amino acids. The V gene lost 6 bases and the J gene lost 5 bases, with 11 bases spanning the gap. Germline assignment: CDR1 SEHNR and CDR2 FQNEAQ (reference sequence). The CDR3 DNA reads as TGTGCCAGCAGACCATACAGGGATAATTCACCCCTCCACTTT. Its translation: CASRPYRDNSPLHF.

J is TRBJ1-3 and V is TRBV6-6; tentative D call: TRBD1 (5 bases). The V gene's germline CDR1 is MNHNY and CDR2 SVGAGI (reference sequence). This CDR3 is 14 amino acids long. The ends were cut back, 5 bases at V and 0 bases at J, with 8 bases in the middle. CDR3 nucleotide sequence: TGTGCCAGCAGTCCGGACATCTCTGGAAACACCATATATTTT. This gives the protein CASSPDISGNTIYF.

The chain is built from TRBV6-1 and TRBJ1-2; TRBD1 might be the D (5 bases). The length of the CDR3 is 14 residues. V was trimmed by 3 bases and J by 4 bases, leaving 12 bases between them. CDR1 is MNHNS, CDR2 SASEGT, per germline. The CDR3 DNA reads as TGTGCCAGCAGTGACCCGGGGGGGATCTATGGCTACACCTTC. Amino acid sequence: CASSDPGGIYGYTF.

The chain combines TRBV19 with TRBJ1-6, with 7 bases fitting TRBD1. Trimming removed 6 bases from V and 9 bases from J; junction bases left unmatched: 14. CDR3 length equals 16 residues. The germline gives CDR1 LNHDA, CDR2 SQIVND (reference sequence). The CDR3 sequence is CASRKNGDSIFSPLHF. The DNA for the CDR3 is TGTGCCAGTAGGAAAAACGGGGACAGTATTTTTTCACCCCTCCACTTT.

The V and J genes are TRBV19 and TRBJ1-2; D gene ambiguous. CDR1 is LNHDA, CDR2 SQIVND, per germline (reference sequence). The V end was cut by 6 bases, the J end by 4 bases, with 15 bases between. There are 14 residues in the CDR3. The CDR3, as DNA: TGTGCCAGTAGCTCAAGGACTCTTGGCTATGGCTACACCTTC. It specifies CASSSRTLGYGYTF.

This clone was counted between two and nine times. The gene calls are TRBV4-1 and TRBJ1-6, with TRBD1 as a possible D gene (5 bases). Germline CDR1 is MGHRA and CDR2 is YSYEKL. V shed 4 bases and J shed 11 bases, with 18 bases lying between them. The CDR3 covers 15 residues. The CDR3 nucleotides read TGCGCCAGCAGCCCAACGGGACTCGATGTAGCACCCCTCCACTTT. This translates into CASSPTGLDVAPLHF.

This clone turned up a few times. This chain links TRBV18 with TRBJ2-7, with D possibly matching TRBD2 (6 bases). The CDR3 contains 16 residues. The germline V gene encodes CDR1 KGHSH and CDR2 LQKENI. V was cut by 3 bases and J by 2 bases, with 17 bases left in between. The CDR3, as DNA: TGTGCCAGCTCACCGGGGTCGGCGGGGCTAACCTACGAGCAGTACTTC. Its protein is CASSPGSAGLTYEQYF.

The chain couples TRBV5-5 to TRBJ1-5, with 10 bases lining up with TRBD1. Per the germline V gene, CDR1 is SGHKS and CDR2 is YYEKEE (reference sequence). J lost 4 bases, V lost 4 bases, and 5 bases had no gene match. The CDR3 consists of 15 residues. The CDR3 nucleotides read TGTGCCAGCAGCCCTTGGACAGGGGGGAATCAGCCCCAGCATTTT. Its translation: CASSPWTGGNQPQHF.

This clone is a singleton in its sample. The gene calls are TRBV5-1 and TRBJ1-2; TRBD1 is a possible D gene (5 bases). Germline lookup yields CDR1 SGHRS and CDR2 YFSETQ. Between the trimmed V and J ends, which lost 5 bases and 4 bases, there was a span of 30 bases. The CDR3 sequence is 19 residues long. CDR3 sequence (DNA): TGCGCCAGCAGGCAAGGGGTGTTTCCTCAACAGTCACTGAGCTATGGCTACACCTTC. It encodes CASRQGVFPQQSLSYGYTF.

V gene TRBV7-9 combines with J gene TRBJ1-6; D is ambiguous. This CDR3 has 12 amino acids. Germline values: CDR1 SEHNR, CDR2 FQNEAQ (reference sequence). V dropped 7 bases and J dropped 11 bases, with 12 bases sitting between them. CDR3 in DNA: TGTGCCAGCACAAAACTCGGTCCACCCCTCCACTTT. Translated: CASTKLGPPLHF.

The chain uses TRBV18 and TRBJ1-4; maybe TRBD1 (5 bases). The V end lost 3 bases, the J end lost 5 bases, and 10 bases lay between the germline ends. The CDR3 sequence is 14 residues long. Germline V gene sequence: CDR1 KGHSH, CDR2 LQKENI. CDR3: CASSPPWGNEKLFF. CDR3 coding DNA: TGTGCCAGCTCACCCCCCTGGGGCAATGAAAAACTGTTTTTT.

The DNA for the CDR3 is TGTGCCAGCAGCCAAGTGAGGCAGGGGGCGCGAAATGAGCAGTTCTTC. Translation gives CASSQVRQGARNEQFF. This chain links TRBV14 with TRBJ2-1; TRBD1 matches at 8 bases. The germline V gene has CDR1 SGHDN and CDR2 FVKESK. V lost 1 base, J lost 7 bases, and 9 bases stayed unmatched. This CDR3 comprises 16 residues.

CDR3 DNA sequence: TGTGCCAGCAGCTTAGGGCGGAATCTAAATTCACCCCTCCACTTT. Protein product: CASSLGRNLNSPLHF. This chain connects TRBV7-2 to TRBJ1-6; D is unresolved. The V gene's germline CDR1 is SGHTA and CDR2 FQGNSA. This CDR3 is built from 15 residues. Trimming left V 1 base short and J 7 bases short, with 11 bases between.

This clone was observed at least ten times. The rearrangement uses TRBV19 and TRBJ1-6, with 7 bases lining up with TRBD1. The V gene's germline CDR1 is LNHDA and CDR2 SQIVND (reference sequence). V was pared by 6 bases and J by 4 bases, with 9 bases of the junction left unmatched. The length of the CDR3 is 16 residues. CDR3 protein: CASSMTGITYNSPLHF. The CDR3 DNA is TGTGCCAGTAGCATGACAGGGATCACGTATAATTCACCCCTCCACTTT.

The CDR3 loop is CATHSGGANYGYTF. The DNA of the CDR3 is TGTGCCACACACTCAGGGGGCGCCAACTATGGCTACACCTTC. The J gene is TRBJ1-2, the V gene TRBV2; TRBD1 agrees at 8 bases. This CDR3 has 14 residues. Germline loops: CDR1 SNHLY, CDR2 FYNNEI. J lost 2 bases, V lost 10 bases, and 9 bases had no gene match.

The V call is TRBV6-2 or TRBV6-3, the J call TRBJ2-7, with TRBD1 matching 10 bases. Germline V gives CDR1 MNHEY, CDR2 SVGEGT. With 3 bases clipped from V and 4 bases from J, the junction kept 3 bases outside the gene matches. The CDR3 is 14 residues long. In DNA form, the CDR3 reads TGTGCCAGCAGTTATCGGACAGGGGGTTACGAGCAGTACTTC. This sequence encodes CASSYRTGGYEQYF.